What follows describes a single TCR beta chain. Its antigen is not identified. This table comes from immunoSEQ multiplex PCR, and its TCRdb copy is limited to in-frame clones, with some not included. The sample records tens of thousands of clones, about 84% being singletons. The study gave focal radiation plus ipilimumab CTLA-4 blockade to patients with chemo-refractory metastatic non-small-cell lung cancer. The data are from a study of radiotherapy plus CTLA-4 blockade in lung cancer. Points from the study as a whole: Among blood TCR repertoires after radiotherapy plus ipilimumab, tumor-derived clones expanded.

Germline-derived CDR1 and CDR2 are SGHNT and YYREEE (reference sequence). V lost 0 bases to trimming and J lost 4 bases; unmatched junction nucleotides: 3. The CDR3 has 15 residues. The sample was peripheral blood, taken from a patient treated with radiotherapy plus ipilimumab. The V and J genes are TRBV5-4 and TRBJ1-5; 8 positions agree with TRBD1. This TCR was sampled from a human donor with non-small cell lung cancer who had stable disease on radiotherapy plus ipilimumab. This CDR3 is CASSLGQGKNQPQHF. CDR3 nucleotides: TGTGCCAGCAGCTTGGGACAGGGGAAGAATCAGCCCCAGCATTTT.